The rows below give T cell receptor beta chains drawn from one sample of a study of blood T cells in healthy people across ages. Using its own MiXCR run on the 5' RACE reads, TCRdb lists one record per CDR3 protein. The profile shows hundreds of thousands of distinct CDR3 sequences, 35% to 50% of them singletons. The sample taken for sequencing was blood. The receptors come from an elderly man in good health. CDR3s include the opening cysteine and the closing phenylalanine or tryptophan.

v_call	cdr3_length	cdr3_aa
TRBV6-2/TRBV6-3	16	CASSRRGLAGDYEQYF
TRBV30	15	CAWSARDRLGYEQYF
TRBV6-4	16	CASSDLGGTSTDTQYF
TRBV12-3/TRBV12-4	14	CASSYLGREETQYF
TRBV7-8	21	CASSWTGTGGLAGGRSNEQFF
TRBV24-1	16	CATSDFRSSGSYTQYF
TRBV29-1	14	CSVVGSSSGNTIYF
TRBV2	15	CASSVSGPNNSPLHF
TRBV30	12	CAWSYNSYEQYF
TRBV5-1	16	CASSLELTSVYNEQFF
TRBV14	17	CASSLMGGGAYNSPLHF
TRBV28	16	CASSSLTTGGSYEQYF
TRBV29-1	17	CSVEGLAGTYQDNEQFF
TRBV7-9	15	CASSTRTSGSYEQYF
TRBV29-1	13	CSVEWSSYNEQFF